This TCR beta chain was obtained from a study of Ad26.COV2.S vaccination and SARS-CoV-2 variants. Points from the study as a whole: Post-vaccination breadth of spike-specific CD8+ and CD4+ T cell responses was reportedly substantial. Total T cell responses were possibly underestimated by TCR breadth and depth analyses. Individuals receiving vaccine had higher spike-specific TCR breadth than placebo recipients did.

This clone was seen a single time. Its antigen remains unknown. V was clipped by 9 bases and J by 3 bases; unmatched bases: 5. The CDR3 runs to 12 residues. Germline V gene data show CDR1 as SGDLS and CDR2 as YYNGEE. The treatment was: some 20 received Ad26.COV2.S at low or high dose, single or two shots; several received placebo; per-sample allocation not given. Collection of samples fell on day 63 after the first vaccine or placebo injection. In Boston, an adult donor aged 18-55 years took part. Generated by immunoSEQ multiplex PCR, the TCRdb table keeps only in-frame clones and is missing some. The sample contains about 320,000 clones, roughly 90% of which appear only once.

This TCR derives from a person between 18 and 59 years old who received the Ad26.COV2.S COVID-19 vaccine or a placebo. The chain uses TRBV9 and TRBJ2-5; 7 bases match TRBD1. The material sequenced was peripheral blood, taken in a trial of Ad26.COV2.S vaccine versus placebo. CDR3 bases: TGTGCCATCACAGGGGTCGAAGAGACCCAGTACTTC. Its translation: CAITGVEETQYF. Looking up the rest from reference TRBV9 and TRBJ2-5 gives the full variable domain: DSGVTQTPKHLITATGQRVTLRCSPRSGDLSVYWYQQSLDQGLQFLIQYYNGEERAKGNILERFSAQQFPDLHSELNLSSLELGDSALYFCAITGVEETQYFGPGTRLLVL.